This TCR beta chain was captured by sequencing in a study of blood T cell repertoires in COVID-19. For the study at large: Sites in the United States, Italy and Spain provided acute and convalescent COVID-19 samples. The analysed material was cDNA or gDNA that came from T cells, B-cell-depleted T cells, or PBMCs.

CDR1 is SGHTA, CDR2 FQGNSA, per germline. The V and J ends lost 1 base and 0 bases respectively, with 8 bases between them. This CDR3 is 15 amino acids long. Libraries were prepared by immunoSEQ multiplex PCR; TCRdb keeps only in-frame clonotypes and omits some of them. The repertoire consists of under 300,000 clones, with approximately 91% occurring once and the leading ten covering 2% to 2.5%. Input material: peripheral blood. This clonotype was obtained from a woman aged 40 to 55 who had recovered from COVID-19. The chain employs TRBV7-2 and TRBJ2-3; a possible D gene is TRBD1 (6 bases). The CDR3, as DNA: TGTGCCAGCAGCTTAGGCGGACAGAGCACAGATACGCAGTATTTT. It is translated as CASSLGGQSTDTQYF.